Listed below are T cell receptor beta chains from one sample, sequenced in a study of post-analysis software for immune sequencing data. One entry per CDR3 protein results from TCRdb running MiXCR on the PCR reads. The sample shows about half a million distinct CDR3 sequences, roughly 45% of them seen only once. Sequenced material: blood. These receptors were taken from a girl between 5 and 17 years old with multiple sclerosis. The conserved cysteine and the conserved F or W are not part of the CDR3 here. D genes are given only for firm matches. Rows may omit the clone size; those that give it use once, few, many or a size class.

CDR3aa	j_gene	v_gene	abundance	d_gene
SARGLAGGSAVDEQY	.	TRBV20-1	.	TRBD2
ASSFGQGEVSDTDTQY	TRBJ2-3	TRBV5-6	few	TRBD1
ASSEEGQIDQPQH	TRBJ1-5	TRBV6-1	.	TRBD1
ASSLWNEQF	TRBJ2-1	TRBV7-2	few	.
AGSLATSWGTQY	TRBJ2-3	TRBV9	.	TRBD2
ASSPDSGLEETQY	.	TRBV7-9	.	.
SVRFGNEQF	TRBJ2-1	TRBV29-1	.	.
ASSSLRLADSYNEQF	TRBJ2-1	TRBV28	.	TRBD2
ASSPRGETQY	TRBJ2-5	TRBV18	many	.
ASSLTAGDSYNEQF	TRBJ2-1	TRBV7-2	few	.
ASSWDRTGSSNYGYT	TRBJ1-2	TRBV7-2	few	TRBD1
SVEDRGKQGAQY	TRBJ2-7	TRBV29-1	many	.
ASSRVAGGDEQF	TRBJ2-1	TRBV7-2	.	TRBD2
ASSQAGVNVYNERY	TRBJ2-5	TRBV5-5	.	TRBD2
ASSLDVYSYEQY	.	TRBV12-3/TRBV12-4	.	.
ASSFDGLGHYEQY	TRBJ2-7	TRBV7-9	few	.
ASRARTERNYEQY	TRBJ2-7	TRBV5-1	.	.
SAKSWEGGELF	TRBJ2-2	TRBV20-1	.	TRBD2
ATSRERRETQY	TRBJ2-5	TRBV15	many	.
ASSVGGPGGGYGKNIQY	.	TRBV9	.	TRBD1
ASSLGTGRLVEQY	TRBJ2-7	TRBV7-2	.	TRBD1
ASSPPSVAKNIQY	TRBJ2-4	TRBV18	.	.
ASSPRGGRNTEAF	TRBJ1-1	TRBV7-2	.	.
ASSQDRADINQPQH	TRBJ1-5	TRBV4-2	.	.
VSSWTGSSYEQY	TRBJ2-7	TRBV5-1	.	TRBD1
ASSQATANYGHT	TRBJ1-2	TRBV4-2	.	.
ASSLGRGHRHSYEQY	TRBJ2-7	TRBV7-8	many	.
ASSLDRGPTGELF	TRBJ2-2	TRBV11-1	.	TRBD1
SVARRLSTEAF	TRBJ1-1	TRBV29-1	.	.
ASSEGLNYGYT	TRBJ1-2	TRBV25-1	.	.
SGRDLLTDTQY	TRBJ2-3	TRBV29-1	few	.
ASSVNRGLLAGGIQETQY	.	TRBV7-2	.	TRBD2
ASSYPKGGYEQY	TRBJ2-7	TRBV6-5	.	.
ASRTGGLETQY	TRBJ2-5	TRBV28	.	TRBD1
ASSLELGLANYNEQF	TRBJ2-1	TRBV7-2	.	TRBD2
SGIRDDSFYGYT	TRBJ1-2	TRBV29-1	.	.
ASSFVSGNEQY	TRBJ2-7	TRBV12-3/TRBV12-4	.	TRBD2
SAIRAGVGNEQF	TRBJ2-1	TRBV20-1	.	TRBD2
SAGSGTANNEQY	TRBJ2-5	TRBV20-1	.	TRBD1
ASSESGYSTDTQY	TRBJ2-3	TRBV2	.	.
ASSLVSGMSSYEQY	TRBJ2-7	TRBV7-2	.	TRBD2
ASSPVRTDTQY	TRBJ2-3	TRBV25-1	.	.
ASSYLRTGTYEQY	TRBJ2-7	TRBV5-5	.	TRBD1